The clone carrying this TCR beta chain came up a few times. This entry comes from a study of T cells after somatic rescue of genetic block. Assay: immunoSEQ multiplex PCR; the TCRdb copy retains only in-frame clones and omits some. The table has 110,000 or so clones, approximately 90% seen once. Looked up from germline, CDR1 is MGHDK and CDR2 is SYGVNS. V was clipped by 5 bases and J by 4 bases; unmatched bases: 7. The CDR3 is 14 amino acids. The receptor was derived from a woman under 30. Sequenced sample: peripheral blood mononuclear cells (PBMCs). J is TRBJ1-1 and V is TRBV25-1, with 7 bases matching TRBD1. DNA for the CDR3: TGTGCCAGCAGTCCAGGGGGAAGGGGCACTGAAGCTTTCTTT. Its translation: CASSPGGRGTEAFF.